This T cell receptor beta chain was sequenced for a study of T cell responses to AZD1222 COVID-19 vaccine. Study at large: Second-dose schedules of about 4 or about 12 weeks were combined. Whole-study results and caveats: A reported finding is that nearly half of spike-specific TCRs target unmutated variant regions. The CD4 TCRs associated with vaccination extended across spike and predominated at 160-218 and 743-854. Clonal diversity was possibly underestimated; the donors were predominantly white British and more often female.

V lost 2 bases and J lost 7; bases outside the gene matches: 10. This CDR3 has 16 amino acids. Germline loops: CDR1 MNHNS, CDR2 SASEGT. Assay used: immunoSEQ multiplex PCR; TCRdb lists only in-frame clones, some missing. Altogether around 140,000 clones are present, about 92% being singletons, with the ten largest covering under 10%. As to this clone: No antigen is known for it.

The source of this sequence is an adult in good health. This sequence joins TRBV6-1 and TRBJ1-4, with 7 positions matching TRBD1. The sample consisted of peripheral blood, taken on day 0 of AZD1222 vaccination. DNA of the CDR3: TGTGCCAGCAGTGAAAGGAGGACAGGACCCAGTGAAAAACTGTTTTTT. Translation: CASSERRTGPSEKLFF.